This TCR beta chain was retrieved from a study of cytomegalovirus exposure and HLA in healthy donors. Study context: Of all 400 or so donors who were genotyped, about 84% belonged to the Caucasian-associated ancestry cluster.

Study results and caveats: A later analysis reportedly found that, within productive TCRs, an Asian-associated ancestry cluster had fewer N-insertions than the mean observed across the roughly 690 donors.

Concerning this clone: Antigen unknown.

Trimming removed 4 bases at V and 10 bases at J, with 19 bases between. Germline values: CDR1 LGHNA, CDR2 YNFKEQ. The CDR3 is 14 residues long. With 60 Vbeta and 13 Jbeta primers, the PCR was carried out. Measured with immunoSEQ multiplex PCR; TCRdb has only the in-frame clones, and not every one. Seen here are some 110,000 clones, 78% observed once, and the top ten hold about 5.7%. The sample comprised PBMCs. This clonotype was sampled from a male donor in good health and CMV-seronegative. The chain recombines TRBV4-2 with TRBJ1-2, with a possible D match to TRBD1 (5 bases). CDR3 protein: CASSPLAGRVLYTF. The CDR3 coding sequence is TGTGCCAGCAGCCCCTTGGCGGGGCGGGTTCTCTACACCTTC.